This TCR beta chain derives from a study of sequential checkpoint blockade in melanoma. Turning to the study itself: Randomization was 1:1 between first-line nivolumab→ipilimumab and ipilimumab→nivolumab.

Produced via immunoSEQ multiplex PCR; TCRdb's table is partial and in-frame only. Here the sample spans tens of thousands of clones, 75% to 90% being singletons. The V gene end was trimmed by 3 bases and the J gene end by 11 bases; junction bases not matched to a gene: 12. CDR1 SNHLY and CDR2 FYNNEI come from the germline V gene. CDR3 length: 15 amino acids. Regarding treatment: randomized to nivolumab then ipilimumab (arm A) or the reverse (arm B). From thawed PBMCs, live CD3+CD8+ cells negative for CD19 and CD56 were sorted. The input for sequencing was CD8+ T cells sorted from blood (inferred from file names), taken from a patient given nivolumab and ipilimumab in sequence. This TCR came from a human donor with melanoma. The rearrangement links TRBV2 to TRBJ2-5; TRBD1 agrees at 10 bases. CDR3 residues: CASSERGQGLREQYF. The CDR3 DNA is TGTGCCAGCAGTGAGCGGGGACAGGGGCTACGGGAGCAGTACTTC.